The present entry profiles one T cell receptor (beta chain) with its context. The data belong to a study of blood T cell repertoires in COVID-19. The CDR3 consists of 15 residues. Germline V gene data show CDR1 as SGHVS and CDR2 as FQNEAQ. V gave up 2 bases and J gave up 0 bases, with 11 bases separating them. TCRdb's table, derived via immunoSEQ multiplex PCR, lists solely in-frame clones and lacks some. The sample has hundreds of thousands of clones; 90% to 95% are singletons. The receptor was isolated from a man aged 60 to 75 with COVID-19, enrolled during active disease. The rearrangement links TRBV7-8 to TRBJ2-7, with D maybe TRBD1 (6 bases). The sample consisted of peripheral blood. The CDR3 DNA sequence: TGTGCCAGCAGCTTAATGGGGGCTAGCTCCTACGAGCAGTACTTC. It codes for CASSLMGASSYEQYF. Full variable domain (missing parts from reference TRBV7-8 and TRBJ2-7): GAGVSQSPRYKVAKRGQDVALRCDPISGHVSLFWYQQALGQGPEFLTYFQNEAQLDKSGLPSDRFFAERPEGSVSTLKIQRTQQEDSAVYLCASSLMGASSYEQYFGPGTRLTVT.